What follows are 30 T cell receptor beta chains derived from one specimen sequenced in a study of neurological immune-mediated disorders. MiXCR, applied by TCRdb to the 5' RACE reads, yields one record per CDR3 protein. The profile shows some 60,000 distinct CDR3 sequences, around 5.2% of them singletons. What was sequenced was PBMCs. The receptors were gathered from a woman in her 50s with multiple sclerosis.

This clonotype showed up many times. V gene TRBV20-1 combines with J gene TRBJ1-5; D unclear. The germline gives CDR1 DFQATT, CDR2 SNEGSKA (reference sequence). This CDR3 contains 15 residues. V lost 0 bases and J lost 4, with 13 bases in between. The CDR3 loop is CSARDIVRANQPQHF. CDR3 DNA sequence: TGCAGTGCTAGAGATATTGTTAGGGCAAATCAGCCCCAGCATTTT.

This clonotype came up many times. The rearrangement uses TRBV6-2 or TRBV6-3 and TRBJ2-3; TRBD2 agrees at 7 bases. The length of the CDR3 is 17 residues. Germline V gives CDR1 MNHEY, CDR2 SVGEGT. V trimming: 4 bases; J trimming: 6 bases; junction bases outside the gene matches: 16. In nucleotides, the CDR3 is TGTGCCAGCAGTTCGGAGGGGAGGGGTTCGGTCTCGGATACGCAGTATTTT. As protein: CASSSEGRGSVSDTQYF.

V is TRBV6-2 or TRBV6-3 and J is TRBJ2-2, with D possibly TRBD2 on 5 matching bases. The CDR3 sequence is 15 residues long. CDR1 and CDR2 (germline): MNHEY, SVGEGT. Deletions cut 0 bases from V and 8 bases from J, with 13 bases between. The CDR3 sequence: CASSYSGEGLGELFF. CDR3 in DNA: TGTGCCAGCAGTTACTCCGGCGAGGGTTTGGGGGAGCTGTTTTTT.

There are many counts of this clonotype. This chain joins TRBV7-2 and TRBJ1-5; D gene uncertain. Between the trimmed V and J ends, which lost 4 bases and 0 bases, there was a span of 10 bases. Germline loops: CDR1 SGHTA, CDR2 FQGNSA. The CDR3 extends over 15 amino acids. This chain's CDR3 is CASSSSLGSNQPQHF. CDR3 nucleotides: TGTGCCAGCAGCTCTTCACTAGGTAGCAATCAGCCCCAGCATTTT.

On this clonotype itself: This could be a read error, since a much larger clone is one nucleotide away. The rearrangement joins TRBV5-1 to TRBJ1-2; no clear D. Germline CDR1 and CDR2: SGHRS and YFSETQ. The CDR3 totals 13 residues. The CDR3 loop is CSSSLTPSYGYTF. The DNA for the CDR3 is TGCTCCAGCAGCTTAACACCCTCCTATGGCTACACCTTC.

This clonotype was counted ten times or more. The chain recombines TRBV4-1 with TRBJ1-1; D not certain. Trimming removed 4 bases from V and 0 bases from J, with 9 bases in between. CDR3 size: 14 residues. Germline CDR1 is MGHRA and CDR2 is YSYEKL. The CDR3 nucleotides are TGCGCCAGCAGCCCACAGCTTCTGAACACTGAAGCTTTCTTT. Amino acids: CASSPQLLNTEAFF.

This clonotype appeared many times. The V call is TRBV11-1, the J call TRBJ1-2, with TRBD1 matching 8 bases. The length of the CDR3 is 13 residues. Germline assignment: CDR1 SGHAT and CDR2 FQDESV (reference sequence). Trimming took 3 bases from V and 8 from J; bases not matched to a gene: 5. Written as DNA, the CDR3 is TGTGCCAGCAGCTTCCAGGGGGCTAGAGGCTACACCTTC. Protein sequence: CASSFQGARGYTF.

This clonotype was observed many times. The chain combines TRBV29-1 with TRBJ1-5; D remains unclear. CDR1 is SQVTM, CDR2 ANQGSEA, per germline. Trimming stripped 4 bases from V and 5 bases from J, with 12 bases between. The CDR3 consists of 13 residues. This CDR3 reads CSVGFSSYQPQHF. The CDR3, as DNA: TGCAGCGTTGGTTTTTCTTCGTATCAGCCCCAGCATTTT.

Many counts were recorded for this clonotype. The V and J genes are TRBV21-1 and TRBJ2-3; the DNA was not compared with TRBD1, the D call given in the table. TRBV21-1 has pseudogene status. The CDR3 contains 16 residues. CDR3 DNA: TGTGCCAGCAGCAAAGAGACAGGGAAATTCACAGATACGCAGTATTTT. It translates to CASSKETGKFTDTQYF.

This clonotype came up many times. The V and J genes are TRBV7-2 and TRBJ2-2; D is unresolved. Trimming took 2 bases from V and 2 from J, leaving 3 bases between them. Germline values: CDR1 SGHTA, CDR2 FQGNSA. This CDR3 is built from 13 residues. CDR3 sequence: CASSLSNTGELFF. CDR3 coding DNA: TGTGCCAGCAGCTTAAGTAACACCGGGGAGCTGTTTTTT. Full variable domain (outside the CDR3, taken from reference TRBV7-2 and TRBJ2-2): GAGVSQSPSNKVTEKGKDVELRCDPISGHTALYWYRQSLGQGLEFLIYFQGNSAPDKSGLPSDRFSAERTGGSVSTLTIQRTQQEDSAVYLCASSLSNTGELFFGEGSRLTVL.

This clonotype was found many times. The chain has TRBV5-1 and TRBJ2-1, with 13 positions matching TRBD2. There are 16 residues in the CDR3. Per the germline V gene, CDR1 is SGHRS and CDR2 is YFSETQ. Losses at the gene ends were 2 bases for V and 3 bases for J; bases not matched to a gene: 2. The CDR3: CASSFGTSGDYNEQFF. The CDR3 DNA reads as TGCGCCAGCAGCTTCGGGACTAGCGGGGACTACAATGAGCAGTTCTTC.

This clonotype appeared many times. The chain recombines TRBV7-2 with TRBJ1-1, with D hard to call. Germline CDR1 reads SGHTA; CDR2 reads FQGNSA. The CDR3 sequence is 13 residues long. V lost 0 bases and J 7 bases, leaving 9 bases between the germline ends. The CDR3 nucleotides read TGTGCCAGCAGCTTAGCTCGGACGGATGAAGCTTTCTTT. Translating gives CASSLARTDEAFF.

Ten or more counts support this clonotype. This chain links TRBV7-9 with TRBJ2-2; no clear D. In germline, CDR1 is SEHNR, CDR2 FQNEAQ (reference sequence). The length of the CDR3 is 12 residues. V was clipped by 0 bases and J by 6 bases, with 2 bases between them. In DNA form, the CDR3 reads TGTGCCAGCAGCTTAGCGGCCGGGGAGCTGTTTTTT. Amino acids: CASSLAAGELFF.

This clonotype came up a few times. The chain joins TRBV12-5 to TRBJ1-2; D unclear. The ends were cut back, 2 bases at V and 1 base at J, with 8 bases in the middle. This CDR3 is 14 amino acids long. Germline V gene sequence: CDR1 LGHNT, CDR2 FRNRAP. The CDR3: CASGLIRLNYGYTF. CDR3 coding DNA: TGTGCTAGTGGTTTGATCAGGCTTAACTATGGCTACACCTTC.

V is TRBV7-6 and J is TRBJ2-3; TRBD2 agrees at 9 bases. J was trimmed by 4 bases and V by 4 bases; bases with no gene match: 6. There are 15 residues in the CDR3. Germline assignment: CDR1 SGHVS and CDR2 FNYEAQ. Here the CDR3 DNA reads TGTGCCAGCAGCTCATGGGCTAGCGGGGCAGATACGCAGTATTTT. It translates to CASSSWASGADTQYF. Together with reference TRBV7-6 and TRBJ2-3, the CDR3 gives the full variable domain: GAGVSQSPRYKVTKRGQDVALRCDPISGHVSLYWYRQALGQGPEFLTYFNYEAQQDKSGLPNDRFSAERPEGSISTLTIQRTEQRDSAMYRCASSSWASGADTQYFGPGTRLTVL.

In its sample, this clonotype was seen many times. The V and J genes are TRBV12-3 or TRBV12-4 and TRBJ1-1; 8 nucleotides agree with TRBD1. V trimming: 5 bases; J trimming: 9 bases; junction bases outside the gene matches: 2. This CDR3 has 11 residues. The CDR3 loop is CASSQGAQAFF. As DNA, the CDR3 is TGTGCCAGCAGTCAGGGGGCTCAAGCTTTCTTT.

This clonotype was picked up many times. The genes are TRBV25-1 and TRBJ1-2; D gene uncertain. The CDR3 has 10 amino acids. V lost 10 bases and J 3 bases, leaving 6 bases between the germline ends. Germline V lookup: CDR1 MGHDK, CDR2 SYGVNS. CDR3 DNA sequence: TGTGCCACCCGGGACTATGGCTACACCTTC. Protein sequence: CATRDYGYTF.

The sample holds a few counts of this clonotype. This sequence joins TRBV5-1 and TRBJ1-1; 8 nucleotides line up with TRBD1. The CDR3 consists of 15 residues. V shed 4 bases and J 1 base; nucleotides not matched to a gene: 6. Per germline, CDR1 SGHRS and CDR2 YFSETQ. The CDR3 nucleotides are TGCGCCAGCAGCCTGTCGGGACAGGCGAACACTGAAGCTTTCTTT. The encoded protein is CASSLSGQANTEAFF.

This clonotype was seen a handful of times. This may be a read error: a much more frequent sequence differs by one nucleotide. The chain has TRBV20-1 and TRBJ2-3; no reliable D call. Deletions cut 3 bases from V and 2 bases from J, with 6 bases between. Germline V gene data show CDR1 as DFQATT and CDR2 as SNEGSKA (reference sequence). The CDR3 loop spans 12 amino acids. CDR3 residues: CSASMTTDTQYF. The CDR3 DNA reads TGCAGTGCTAGTATGACCACAGATACGCAGTATTTT.

This clonotype was found a few times. The J gene is TRBJ2-1, the V gene TRBV11-2, with no clear D. V was clipped by 1 base and J by 0 bases, with 7 bases between them. The germline V gene has CDR1 SGHAT and CDR2 FQNNGV. The CDR3 extends over 15 amino acids. CDR3 loop: CASSLVGYSYNEQFF. The CDR3 DNA reads as TGTGCCAGCAGCTTAGTAGGTTACTCCTACAATGAGCAGTTCTTC.

This clonotype has ten or more counts. The rearrangement links TRBV7-9 to TRBJ2-1; possibly TRBD1 or TRBD2 for D (6 bases each). Germline CDR1 is SEHNR and CDR2 is FQNEAQ (reference sequence). The CDR3 covers 16 residues. Trimming stripped 5 bases from V and 3 bases from J, with 17 bases between. The CDR3 is CASSRYREVGYNEQFF. DNA for the CDR3: TGTGCCAGCAGCCGGTACAGGGAGGTCGGCTACAATGAGCAGTTCTTC.

This clonotype appeared many times. The chain employs TRBV4-3 and TRBJ1-1; D remains unclear. Germline V gives CDR1 LGHNA, CDR2 YSLEER. The CDR3 runs 15 residues. Trimming took off 0 bases at V and 1 base at J, with 9 bases between the two ends. The CDR3, as DNA: TGCGCCAGCAGCCAAGATGTCGGGAGGAACACTGAAGCTTTCTTT. It yields the protein CASSQDVGRNTEAFF.

This clonotype was counted ten times or more. The genes are TRBV10-3 and TRBJ1-5, with 7 bases aligning to TRBD1. CDR1 ENHRY and CDR2 SYGVKD come from the germline V gene. The CDR3 covers 14 residues. The trim removed 6 bases at V and 4 bases at J, leaving 6 bases unmatched. This chain's CDR3 is CAIRRTGDNQPQHF. The CDR3 DNA follows: TGTGCCATCAGGAGGACAGGCGATAATCAGCCCCAGCATTTT.

This clonotype was seen at least ten times. The chain employs TRBV6-6 and TRBJ2-7, with no clear D. CDR3 length equals 14 residues. Germline CDR1 reads MNHNY; CDR2 reads SVGAGI (reference sequence). The germline V and J ends were trimmed by 0 bases and 6 bases, with 12 bases remaining between them. CDR3 region: CASSYSLGTSEQYV. CDR3 DNA: TGTGCCAGCAGTTACTCGCTGGGAACGAGCGAGCAGTACGTC.

This clonotype was counted ten times or more. This chain connects TRBV5-1 to TRBJ2-2; D gene unclear. Trimming took 0 bases from V and 5 from J, leaving 11 bases between them. The CDR3 loop spans 15 amino acids. The germline V gene has CDR1 SGHRS and CDR2 YFSETQ. The CDR3 sequence: CASSLVTTQTGELFF. The CDR3 DNA reads TGCGCCAGCAGCTTGGTGACAACCCAGACCGGGGAGCTGTTTTTT.

This clonotype has at least ten counts. The CDR3 DNA reads TGCGCCAGCAGCCTACGCCCTGGACAGGGGGCGCAAGACACTGAAGCTTTCTTT. Translation: CASSLRPGQGAQDTEAFF. The rearrangement joins TRBV5-1 to TRBJ1-1, with 11 bases aligning to TRBD1. The length of the CDR3 is 18 residues. CDR1 SGHRS and CDR2 YFSETQ come from the germline V gene. V was clipped by 4 bases and J by 3 bases; unmatched bases: 14.

Sample share makes this clonotype large (0.1 to 1%). This chain joins TRBV7-9 and TRBJ1-2, with 8 positions matching TRBD1. Germline CDR1 SEHNR, CDR2 FQNEAQ (reference sequence). This CDR3 has 16 residues. J lost 1 base, V lost 2 bases, and 6 bases had no gene match. CDR3 DNA: TGTGCCAGCAGCTTAAAGGACAGGGAATTTAACTATGGCTACACCTTC. Protein sequence: CASSLKDREFNYGYTF.

The sample holds many counts of this clonotype. The CDR3 sequence is CASSHRDRVYEQYF. The CDR3 DNA is TGTGCCAGCAGCCACCGGGACAGGGTCTACGAGCAGTACTTC. V gene TRBV7-9 combines with J gene TRBJ2-7; 9 positions agree with TRBD1. The CDR3 extends over 14 amino acids. The germline gives CDR1 SEHNR, CDR2 FQNEAQ (reference sequence). J was trimmed by 3 bases and V by 5 bases; bases with no gene match: 5.

The V gene is TRBV11-2, the J gene TRBJ2-4; D is ambiguous. CDR3 length: 15 amino acids. The germline V gene has CDR1 SGHAT and CDR2 FQNNGV. V was cut by 3 bases and J by 0 bases, with 9 bases left in between. The CDR3 protein is CASSFSSIAKNIQYF. The CDR3 nucleotides are TGTGCCAGCAGCTTTTCGAGCATAGCCAAAAACATTCAGTACTTC.

This clonotype was recorded at least ten times. The chain joins TRBV7-8 to TRBJ2-5; 10 bases are shared with TRBD2. CDR1 is SGHVS, CDR2 FQNEAQ, per germline. The CDR3 has 19 residues. J gave up 1 base and V 1 base, and 12 bases lay outside the gene matches. The CDR3 protein is CASSLVVPISGGPQETQYF. In nucleotides, the CDR3 is TGTGCCAGCAGCTTAGTAGTCCCCATTAGCGGGGGGCCCCAAGAGACCCAGTACTTC.